The subject of this entry is one T cell receptor beta chain. The sample belongs to a study of blood T cell repertoires in COVID-19. Study as a whole: T cells, B-cell-depleted T cells, or PBMCs supplied cDNA or gDNA.

Germline loops: CDR1 MNHEY, CDR2 SVGAGI. CDR3 length: 15 residues. With V trimmed by 5 bases and J by 2 bases, 3 bases remained unmatched. This table comes from immunoSEQ multiplex PCR, and its TCRdb copy is limited to in-frame clones, with some not included. The sample consists of just over 300,000 clones, over 75% of them appearing once. Sequencing input: PBMCs or T cells enriched from blood (not recorded which). This sequence joins TRBV6-5 and TRBJ2-2; 9 bases map to TRBD2. The receptor comes from a young man who had recovered from COVID-19. CDR3: CASSMTSGNTGELFF. In DNA, the CDR3 is TGTGCCAGCAGTATGACTAGCGGAAACACCGGGGAGCTGTTTTTT.